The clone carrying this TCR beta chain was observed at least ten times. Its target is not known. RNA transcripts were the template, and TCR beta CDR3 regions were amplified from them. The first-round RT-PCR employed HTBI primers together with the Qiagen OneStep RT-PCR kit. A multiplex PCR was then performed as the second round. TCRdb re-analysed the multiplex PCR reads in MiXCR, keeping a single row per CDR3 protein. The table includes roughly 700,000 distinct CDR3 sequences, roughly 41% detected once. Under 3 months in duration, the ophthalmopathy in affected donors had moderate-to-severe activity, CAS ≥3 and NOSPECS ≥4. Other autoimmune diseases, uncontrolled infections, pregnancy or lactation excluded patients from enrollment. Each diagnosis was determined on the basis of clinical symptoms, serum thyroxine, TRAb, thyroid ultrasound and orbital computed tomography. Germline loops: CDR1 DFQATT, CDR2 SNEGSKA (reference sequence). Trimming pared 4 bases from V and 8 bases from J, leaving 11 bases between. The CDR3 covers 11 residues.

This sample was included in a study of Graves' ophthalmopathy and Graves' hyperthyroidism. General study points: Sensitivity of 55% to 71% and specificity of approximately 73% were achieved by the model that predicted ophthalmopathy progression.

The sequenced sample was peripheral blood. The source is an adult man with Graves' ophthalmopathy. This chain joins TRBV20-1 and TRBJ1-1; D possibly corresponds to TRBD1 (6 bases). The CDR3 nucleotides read TGCAGTGCTATGCGGGGGCTGGAAGCTTTCTTT. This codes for CSAMRGLEAFF.